The source of this TCR beta chain is a study of shared clonotypes between healthy human individuals. General study results and limits: There were few donors, and this limited the genetic and exposure-history diversity represented.

Deletions cut 0 bases from V and 9 bases from J, with 15 bases between. CDR1 SGHTA and CDR2 FQGTGA come from the germline V gene. This CDR3 spans 15 amino acids. Cells designated naive CD8 were CD45RO-negative and were positively selected for CCR7, with terminally differentiated effector memory CD45RA+ cells excluded. All donors were healthy HIV-negative adults lacking recent acute infections or vaccinations. The study ran the assay at deep level. Per the original data handling: Junction-only immunoSEQ sequences carried no quality scores, so filtering differed. The method was immunoSEQ multiplex PCR; TCRdb's version includes in-frame clones alone and lacks a portion of them. For V, J and clone size, that table is used; D and trimming come from the DNA. This repertoire shows about 820,000 clones, around 93% found once; its top ten account for 24%. Points on this clone: Its antigen is unknown.

Material for sequencing was naive CD8+ T cells sorted from blood. The source is a young man in good health. The chain couples TRBV7-3 to TRBJ2-1; tentatively, D is TRBD2 (6 bases). For the CDR3, the DNA is TGTGCCAGCAGCTTAACGGCGGGATCGGGTTCTGAGCAGTTCTTC. Its protein is CASSLTAGSGSEQFF.